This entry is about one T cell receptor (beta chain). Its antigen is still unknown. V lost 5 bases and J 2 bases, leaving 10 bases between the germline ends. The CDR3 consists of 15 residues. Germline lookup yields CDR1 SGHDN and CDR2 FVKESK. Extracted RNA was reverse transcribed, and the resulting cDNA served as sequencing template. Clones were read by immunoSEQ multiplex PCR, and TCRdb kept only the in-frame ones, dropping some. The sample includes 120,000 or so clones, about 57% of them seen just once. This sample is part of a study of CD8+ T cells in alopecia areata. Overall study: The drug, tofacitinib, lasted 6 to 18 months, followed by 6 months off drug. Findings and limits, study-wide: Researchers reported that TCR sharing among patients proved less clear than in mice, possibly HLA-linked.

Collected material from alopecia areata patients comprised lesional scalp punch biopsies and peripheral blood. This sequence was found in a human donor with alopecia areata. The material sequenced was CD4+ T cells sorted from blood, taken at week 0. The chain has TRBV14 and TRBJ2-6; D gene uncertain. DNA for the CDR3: TGTGCCAGCAGCGAGCAGTCGGCTGGGGCCAACGTCCTGACTTTC. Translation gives CASSEQSAGANVLTF.